This T cell receptor (beta chain) came from a study of T cells after yellow fever vaccination (dated by TCRdb to the late 2010s). At the level of the whole study: The SMART-Seq v4 Ultra Low Input RNA kit was used to prepare libraries from fractions with low cell numbers. To follow T-cell clones before and after primary and booster YFV17D yellow fever vaccination, bulk TCR alpha and beta repertoires were sequenced over time. Two healthy male donors made up the cohort, one aged 18 to 30 years and the other aged 30 to 40 years. Blood was collected at multiple timepoints before and after primary and secondary immunization, and bulk PBMC replicates and cell subsets were isolated.

The treatment or condition label for this specimen denotes: live attenuated yellow fever vaccine strain. A standard Ficoll-Paque protocol was used to isolate PBMCs from peripheral blood. CD4 and CD8 T-cell fractions were isolated with Dynabeads CD4 and CD8 positive selection kits. TriZol was used to extract RNA from bulk PBMCs, from CD4 and CD8 fractions, and from dextramer-positive and dextramer-negative fractions. This clonotype showed up just a few times. No cognate antigen has been identified for it. Qualities for individual bases were not recorded, and no much larger clone is one base off. The germline V gene encodes CDR1 SGHTA and CDR2 FQGNSA. V is clipped by 1 base and J by 1 base, and the sequence between their germline boundaries is 15 bases long. From its cysteine to its phenylalanine, the CDR3 spans 17 amino acids. Only the CDR3 DNA is retained, 51 bases long and in frame from the first base.

These reads were obtained on an Illumina NovaSeq 6000. Synthesis of TCR cDNA relied on 5'RACE template switching, a step that introduced a universal primer site along with unique molecular identifiers. cDNA synthesis was primed from both the TCR alpha and TCR beta constant segments. Libraries were amplified in two PCR steps, with sample barcodes and sequencing adapters added in the second step. Sequencing of libraries was done on Illumina HiSeq 2500 (2x100 bp) or NovaSeq (2x150 bp). Regarding the original processing steps: MIGEC handled demultiplexing of reads and collapsing into UMI consensus sequences, while MiXCR performed V(D)J alignment. Vaccine-responding clonotypes were defined with edgeR using replicate PBMC samples, requiring FDR below 0.01 and a log2 fold change above 5 up to day 15. Each bulk clonotype received a CD4 or CD8 identity based on whether the sequenced CD4 or CD8 repertoire contained that clonotype at higher abundance. TCRdb applied fastp at Q25 and MiXCR to the public reads, then kept only in-frame beta chains. Records with the same CDR3 protein are collapsed into one entry carrying the most frequent genes and DNA. The V and J calls reflect TCRdb's pipeline rather than the authors' work. The sample table shows about 120,000 distinct CDR3 sequences, and 7.5% to 10% are seen once. 40% of the sample is in the top ten clones.

The full study reports these points: The secondary T-cell response was found to be weaker but faster than the primary response, with a peak reached on day 5 rather than on day 15. A small fraction of clonotypes appeared in both the CD4 and CD8 compartments, likely as a result of convergent recombination. Computational filtering was needed because FACS-sorted repertoires could contain abundant contaminating clonotypes from the bulk population. Because the study included only a couple of donors, the extent to which the findings can be generalized is limited. After the booster, most of the clones that had expanded following primary vaccination were detected again (approximately 95% of CD4 and 80% to 90% of CD8), which suggests that memory was broadly maintained.

The rearrangement combines TRBV7-2 with TRBJ2-3; the D gene is unclear. The starting material was CD8+ T cells sorted from PBMCs, obtained on the day of the yellow fever booster vaccination. This TCR derives from a man aged 18 to 30 who received the YFV17D yellow fever vaccine. CDR3 protein: CASSLVLDAGGTDTQYF. In nucleotide form, the sequence is TGTGCCAGCAGCTTAGTTTTGGATGCTGGTGGCACAGATACGCAGTATTTT.